This TCR beta chain stems from a study of Ad26.COV2.S vaccination and SARS-CoV-2 variants. This CDR3 has 14 amino acids. Germline CDR1 and CDR2: SNHLY and FYNNEI. With 6 bases removed from V and 3 bases from J, the gap between germline ends came to 12 bases. Sample treatment: some 19 received Ad26.COV2.S at low or high dose, single or two shots; five or six received placebo; per-sample allocation not given. After the first vaccine or placebo injection, samples were drawn on day 63. Profiled with immunoSEQ multiplex PCR; TCRdb holds only in-frame clones, not every one. The sample carries over 400,000 clones, about 91% recorded once.

This sequence was found in a person aged 18-60 years who received the Ad26.COV2.S COVID-19 vaccine or a placebo. The specimen was peripheral blood, collected in a trial of Ad26.COV2.S vaccine versus placebo. The chain couples TRBV2 to TRBJ2-4, with TRBD1 as a possible D gene (6 bases). The CDR3 sequence: CASRAGESKNIQYF. The CDR3 nucleotides are TGTGCCAGCAGGGCAGGGGAAAGCAAAAACATTCAGTACTTC.